This entry lists 10 T cell receptor beta chains sequenced from one sample in a study of technical replicates of blood from several donors. Using immunoSEQ multiplex PCR, the repertoire was profiled, and TCRdb retains in-frame clones only, with some absent. This sample has about 14,000 clones, with about 80% found just once. Sequencing was carried out using PBMCs. The receptor source for this set is a human donor in good health.

This clone was seen a few times. The chain employs TRBV7-2 and TRBJ2-7, with D tentatively TRBD1 (6 bases). The V end was cut by 5 bases, the J end by 3 bases, with 8 bases between. The CDR3 contains 12 residues. Looked up from germline, CDR1 is SGHTA and CDR2 is FQGNSA. The CDR3 DNA reads as TGTGCCAGCAGCCAAGGGGGCTACGAGCAGTACTTC. Protein: CASSQGGYEQYF.

The chain links TRBV18 to TRBJ2-2, with D maybe TRBD1 (5 bases). CDR3 length equals 15 residues. Germline V gene lookup returns CDR1 KGHSH and CDR2 LQKENI. Trimming shortened V by 2 bases and J by 6 bases, and 13 bases separated the two germline ends. The CDR3 protein is CASSPEQDLAGELFF. The CDR3 coding sequence is TGTGCCAGCTCACCAGAACAGGATCTGGCCGGGGAGCTGTTTTTT.

V is TRBV21-1 and J is TRBJ2-2; TRBD2, the table's D call, was not compared with the DNA. TRBV21-1 is assigned pseudogene status. This CDR3 spans 21 amino acids. CDR3 sequence (DNA): TGTGCCAGCAGCAAAGGGGGCGGGTGGCCCGGGACTAGTCCGAACACCGGGGAGCTGTTTTTT. Its translation: CASSKGGGWPGTSPNTGELFF.

J is TRBJ2-3 and V is TRBV18; 9 positions agree with TRBD2. This CDR3 is 17 amino acids long. With V trimmed by 3 bases and J by 4 bases, 11 bases remained unmatched. Germline CDR1 KGHSH, CDR2 LQKENI. The CDR3 reads CASSPQKAGGTSDTQYF. For the CDR3, the DNA is TGTGCCAGCTCACCGCAGAAAGCGGGAGGTACATCAGATACGCAGTATTTT.

CDR3 protein: CASSSIEKLFSAAFF. The CDR3 region has the DNA TGTGCCAGCAGTTCTATAGAAAAATTATTCTCTGCAGCTTTCTTT. This chain joins TRBV28 and TRBJ1-1; D gene unclear. V lost 4 bases and J lost 10, with 22 bases in between. Germline V gives CDR1 MDHEN, CDR2 SYDVKM. The CDR3 is 15 amino acids.

This chain links TRBV28 with TRBJ2-7; a possible D gene is TRBD1 (5 bases). Germline V CDR1 and CDR2: MDHEN, SYDVKM. Trimming took 7 bases from V and 3 from J, leaving 10 bases between them. This CDR3 region has 12 residues. CDR3 bases: TGTGCCAGCACCGCCAGGGTCTACGAGCAGTACTTC. Its translation: CASTARVYEQYF. The entire variable domain, with the rest obtained from reference TRBV28 and TRBJ2-7, is as follows: DVKVTQSSRYLVKRTGEKVFLECVQDMDHENMFWYRQDPGLGLRLIYFSYDVKMKEKGDIPEGYSVSREKKERFSLILESASTNQTSMYLCASTARVYEQYFGPGTRLTVT.

This clone appeared a few times. The chain is built from TRBV28 and TRBJ2-7, with 7 nucleotides matching TRBD2. V trimming: 2 bases; J trimming: 0 bases; junction bases outside the gene matches: 7. The CDR3 has 16 amino acids. Looked up from germline, CDR1 is MDHEN and CDR2 is SYDVKM. As DNA, the CDR3 is TGTGCCAGCAGTTTAGGGGCTAGCGGCCTCTCCTACGAGCAGTACTTC. Its translation is CASSLGASGLSYEQYF.

The V call is TRBV27, the J call TRBJ2-1; maybe TRBD2 (6 bases). The germline V gene encodes CDR1 MNHEY and CDR2 SMNVEV (reference sequence). The CDR3 is 14 residues long. The V end lost 10 bases, the J end lost 4 bases, and 17 bases lay between the germline ends. CDR3: CATGGTLSYNEQFF. CDR3 sequence (DNA): TGTGCCACCGGAGGGACTCTGTCATACAATGAGCAGTTCTTC.

The rearrangement uses TRBV9 and TRBJ2-7; 7 nucleotides line up with TRBD2. This CDR3 has 16 residues. The trim removed 2 bases at V and 2 bases at J, leaving 10 bases unmatched. Per the germline V gene, CDR1 is SGDLS and CDR2 is YYNGEE. The CDR3 protein is CASSVSPAGPTYEQYF. The DNA for the CDR3 is TGTGCCAGCAGCGTCTCCCCAGCGGGGCCTACCTACGAGCAGTACTTC.

For the CDR3, the DNA is TGCGCCAGCAGCCTGGGACAGGGGTTAGGCTCCTACGAGCAGTACTTC. Its protein product is CASSLGQGLGSYEQYF. V is TRBV5-1 and J is TRBJ2-7, with 10 bases that match TRBD1. In germline, CDR1 is SGHRS, CDR2 YFSETQ. The CDR3 consists of 16 residues. J gave up 0 bases and V 4 bases, and 7 bases lay outside the gene matches.